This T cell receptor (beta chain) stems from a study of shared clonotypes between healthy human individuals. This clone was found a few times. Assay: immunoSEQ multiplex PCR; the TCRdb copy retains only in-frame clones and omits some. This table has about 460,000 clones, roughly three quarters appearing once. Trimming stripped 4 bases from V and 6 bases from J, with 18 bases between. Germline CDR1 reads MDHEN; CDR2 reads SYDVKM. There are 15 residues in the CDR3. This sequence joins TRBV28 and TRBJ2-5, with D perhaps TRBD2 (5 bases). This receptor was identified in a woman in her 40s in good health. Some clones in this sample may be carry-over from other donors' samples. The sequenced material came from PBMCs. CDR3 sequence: CASSSTPGERQTQYF. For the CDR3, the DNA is TGTGCCAGCAGTTCGACCCCCGGGGAGAGGCAGACCCAGTACTTC.